What follows is one T cell receptor (beta chain) and its context. These data belong to a study of T cell responses to AZD1222 COVID-19 vaccine. Some clones are missing from TCRdb's copy, which holds only in-frame ones; the method was immunoSEQ multiplex PCR. The table includes 100,000 or so clones, around 84% detected once. Per germline, CDR1 LGHNA and CDR2 YSLEER. This CDR3 comprises 15 residues. V lost 1 base and J lost 3, with 12 bases in between. This receptor was identified in an adult in good health. The sample here was peripheral blood, taken on day 0 of AZD1222 vaccination. The chain has TRBV4-3 and TRBJ1-2, with no clear D. CDR3 loop: CASSQVVGRDYGYTF. CDR3 in DNA: TGCGCCAGCAGCCAAGTTGTCGGGAGGGACTATGGCTACACCTTC.